This T cell receptor (beta chain) appears in the sequencing data of a study of shared clonotypes between healthy human individuals. Study-wide findings and caveats: Among donors, the sharing of clonotypes was expected to be influenced by sequencing depth. Investigators collected only blood, and repertoires in tissues likely differ.

Regarding this clone: Its antigen is not known.

Per the germline V gene, CDR1 is SGHAT and CDR2 is FQNNGV. V gave up 5 bases and J gave up 6 bases; unmatched junction bases: 3. There are 13 residues in the CDR3. The naive CD8 fraction comprised CD45RO-negative cells positively selected for CCR7 and excluded terminally differentiated effector memory CD45RA+ cells. As originally analysed: As immunoSEQ supplied junction-only sequences (without quality scores), filtering differed. TCRdb's table, derived via immunoSEQ multiplex PCR, lists solely in-frame clones and lacks some. V, J and clone size are those of that table, while D and trimming were read from the DNA. The sample yields some 2 million clones, about 95% seen once.

The sequencing input was naive CD8+ T cells sorted from blood. The source is a man aged 18 to 29 in good health. This sequence joins TRBV11-2 and TRBJ2-7, with TRBD2 matching 11 bases. The CDR3 DNA reads as TGTGCCAGCAGCCCTAGCGGGGGGCCCGAGCAGTACTTC. It is translated as CASSPSGGPEQYF.